The 7 T cell receptor beta chains below were found in one sample sequenced in a study of T cells after yellow fever vaccination. TCRdb re-derived calls from the 5' RACE reads in MiXCR, one entry per CDR3 protein. Counted here are about 550,000 distinct CDR3 sequences, 15% to 20% occurring once; the ten biggest clones make up about 13%. The material sequenced was PBMCs, taken 15 days after the yellow fever booster vaccination. The receptors were gathered from a young man who received the YFV17D yellow fever vaccine.

This clonotype came up many times. The chain links TRBV12-3 or TRBV12-4 to TRBJ2-3; D might be TRBD2 (6 bases). Between the trimmed V and J ends, which lost 6 bases and 0 bases, there was a span of 10 bases. This CDR3 contains 14 residues. The CDR3 region is CASSFAGSTDTQYF. CDR3 nucleotide sequence: TGTGCCAGCAGCTTCGCGGGAAGCACAGATACGCAGTATTTT.

This clonotype was seen a handful of times. The chain uses TRBV20-1 and TRBJ2-2, with a possible D match to TRBD2 (6 bases). Germline V CDR1 and CDR2: DFQATT, SNEGSKA (reference sequence). This CDR3 spans 14 amino acids. V lost 5 bases and J 0 bases, leaving 10 bases between the germline ends. The DNA of the CDR3 is TGCAGTGCTTCCGGGACTTCGAACACCGGGGAGCTGTTTTTT. Residues: CSASGTSNTGELFF.

This chain links TRBV4-3 with TRBJ2-7, with unresolved D. Germline CDR1 reads LGHNA; CDR2 reads YSLEER. The CDR3 is made up of 15 amino acids. V dropped 0 bases and J dropped 1 base, with 10 bases sitting between them. The CDR3, as DNA: TGCGCCAGCAGCCAAGAGGAAAGTGGTTCCTACGAGCAGTACTTC. It codes for CASSQEESGSYEQYF.

This clonotype appeared a few times. CDR3 in amino acids: CASRLTQNTEAFF. CDR3 sequence (DNA): TGTGCCAGCAGGCTTACACAGAACACTGAAGCTTTCTTT. The rearrangement uses TRBV5-8 and TRBJ1-1; D gene uncertain. CDR1 is SGHTS and CDR2 is YDEGEE in the germline V gene. The CDR3 contains 13 residues. Trimming left V 5 bases short and J 1 base short, with 9 bases between.

The chain joins TRBV6-1 to TRBJ2-2; no firm D call. This CDR3 has 14 amino acids. Trimming left V 7 bases short and J 5 bases short, with 14 bases between. Germline loops: CDR1 MNHNS, CDR2 SASEGT. The CDR3 region is CASKALRPTGELFF. CDR3 coding DNA: TGTGCCAGCAAGGCTTTAAGGCCGACCGGGGAGCTGTTTTTT.

This clonotype has more than one count but fewer than ten. The rearrangement links TRBV6-1 to TRBJ2-3; 12 nucleotides line up with TRBD2. The CDR3 contains 16 residues. The J segment lost 5 bases and the V segment lost 6 bases, leaving 9 bases of the junction unmatched. The germline V gene encodes CDR1 MNHNS and CDR2 SASEGT. In DNA form, the CDR3 reads TGTGCCAGCAGCGGGCGACTAGCGGGAGAAGTAGATACGCAGTATTTT. This encodes CASSGRLAGEVDTQYF.

This rearrangement joins TRBV7-6 to TRBJ2-1, with D unclear. This CDR3 contains 12 residues. Germline CDR1 is SGHVS and CDR2 is FNYEAQ. The germline V and J ends were trimmed by 6 bases and 7 bases, with 10 bases remaining between them. CDR3 nucleotide sequence: TGTGCCAGCAGTCCGGTCGTAAATGAGCAGTTCTTC. Encoded protein: CASSPVVNEQFF.